A selection of T cell receptor beta chains follows, all from one sample in a study of post-analysis software for immune sequencing data. From the PCR reads, TCRdb called clonotypes with MiXCR, one entry per CDR3 protein. This sample has about 820,000 distinct CDR3 sequences; around 50% occur once, and the top ten carry about 4.8%. Input material: blood. These receptor sequences come from a girl aged 10 to 17 with multiple sclerosis. Each CDR3 is given with its conserved first and last residue. Each record gives: clone size, V gene, J gene, CDR3 length, D gene, CDR3 protein, CDR3 DNA. A D gene is named only where the DNA matches it firmly. Clone sizes are given selectively: once, few, many, or a class where the clone is expanded.

-	TRBV6-4	TRBJ2-7	14	-	CASSDSPEYNEQYF	TGTGCCAGCAGTGACTCCCCAGAGTACAATGAGCAGTACTTC
-	TRBV18	TRBJ2-5	18	TRBD2	CASSPRLAGSPNQETQYF	TGTGCCAGCTCACCGCGACTAGCGGGAAGCCCCAACCAAGAGACCCAGTACTTC
-	TRBV7-2	TRBJ2-5	15	-	CASSLVRGGGETQYF	TGTGCCAGCAGCTTAGTCCGTGGGGGCGGAGAGACCCAGTACTTC
-	TRBV5-1	TRBJ2-1	12	TRBD2	CASSEGLFEQFF	TGCGCCAGCAGCGAGGGACTATTCGAGCAGTTCTTC
-	TRBV7-9	TRBJ1-2	17	-	CASSLAHGKGDQNGYTF	TGTGCCAGCAGCTTAGCACACGGGAAGGGAGACCAGAATGGCTACACCTTC
few	TRBV2	TRBJ1-5	15	-	CASSDRQSSNQPQHF	TGTGCCAGCAGTGACCGACAGAGTAGCAATCAGCCCCAGCATTTT
-	TRBV15	TRBJ2-4	15	-	CATSRAPGRGNIQYF	TGTGCCACCAGCAGAGCTCCAGGGCGAGGAAACATTCAGTACTTC
-	TRBV5-8	TRBJ1-1	14	-	CASSFRPGNTEAFF	TGTGCCAGCAGCTTCCGACCCGGGAACACTGAAGCTTTCTTT
-	TRBV30	TRBJ1-1	12	-	CAWSVSVSEAFF	TGTGCCTGGAGTGTATCGGTCTCTGAAGCTTTCTTT
-	TRBV12-3/TRBV12-4	TRBJ2-7	13	-	CASGQSSSYEQYF	TGTGCCAGCGGCCAGAGTAGCTCCTACGAGCAGTACTTC
few	TRBV28	TRBJ1-2	13	-	CASSLNPARGYTF	TGTGCCAGCAGTTTGAACCCCGCCAGGGGCTACACCTTC
-	TRBV20-1	TRBJ2-1	11	-	CSGPADNEQFF	TGCAGTGGACCGGCCGACAATGAGCAGTTCTTC
once	TRBV7-3	TRBJ2-1	15	TRBD1	CASSLQGTGANEQFF	TGTGCCAGCAGCTTACAGGGCACAGGGGCAAATGAGCAGTTCTTC
few	TRBV7-9	TRBJ2-7	15	TRBD1	CASSLVGTASYEQYF	TGCGCCAGCAGCTTGGTCGGGACAGCCTCCTACGAGCAGTACTTC
few	TRBV29-1	TRBJ1-2	15	TRBD1	CSAGQASSGSYGYTF	TGCAGCGCGGGACAGGCTTCTTCTGGGAGCTATGGCTACACCTTC
-	TRBV9	TRBJ2-3	16	-	CVSSVSGAGSTDTQYF	TGTGTCAGCAGCGTTTCGGGGGCCGGGAGTACAGATACGCAGTATTTT
few	TRBV29-1	TRBJ1-2	13	TRBD1	CSVYGTGNYGYTF	TGCAGCGTTTATGGGACAGGGAACTATGGCTACACCTTC
-	TRBV29-1	TRBJ2-1	11	TRBD2	CSPLSGGKPFF	TGCAGCCCTCTTAGCGGGGGCAAGCCGTTCTTC
-	TRBV27	TRBJ1-6	16	-	CASSLIGRGGNSPLHF	TGTGCCAGCAGTTTAATCGGCAGGGGCGGTAATTCACCCCTCCACTTT
-	TRBV12-3/TRBV12-4	TRBJ2-7	12	-	CASTHNPYEQYF	TGTGCCAGCACCCACAACCCCTACGAGCAGTACTTC
-	TRBV5-1	TRBJ2-7	13	-	CASSLGNKYEQYF	TGCGCCAGCAGCTTGGGGAATAAATACGAGCAGTACTTC
few	TRBV7-9	TRBJ2-1	16	-	CASSKPGSLGVDEQFF	TGTGCCAGCAGCAAGCCCGGGTCCCTCGGAGTCGATGAGCAGTTCTTC
few	TRBV6-6	TRBJ2-7	16	-	CASSLQPGPMVFEQYF	TGTGCCAGCAGTTTACAGCCCGGACCGATGGTTTTCGAGCAGTACTTC
-	TRBV19	TRBJ2-7	14	-	CASSIGGTSGEQYF	TGTGCCAGTAGTATAGGAGGGACCTCGGGGGAGCAGTACTTC
once	TRBV20-1	TRBJ1-2	14	-	CSAPPKGPNYGYTF	TGCAGTGCTCCCCCCAAGGGCCCAAACTATGGCTACACCTTC
-	TRBV12-3/TRBV12-4	TRBJ2-1	16	TRBD2	CASSRLAGGPGNEQFF	TGTGCCAGCAGCAGATTAGCGGGAGGGCCGGGGAATGAGCAGTTCTTC
-	TRBV12-3/TRBV12-4	TRBJ2-1	16	-	CASSPNDGSSYNEQFF	TGTGCCAGCAGTCCCAACGACGGAAGCTCCTACAATGAGCAGTTCTTC
-	TRBV12-3/TRBV12-4	TRBJ2-7	15	-	CASSAGGPPPYEQYF	TGTGCCAGCAGTGCCGGGGGGCCGCCACCCTACGAGCAGTACTTC
-	TRBV4-2	TRBJ1-6	15	TRBD1	CASSQDGTGNSPLHF	TGTGCCAGCAGCCAAGATGGGACAGGGAATTCACCCCTCCACTTT
few	TRBV10-3	TRBJ1-2	14	-	CATRASTGWNGYTF	TGTGCCACCAGAGCCTCAACAGGGTGGAATGGCTACACCTTC
-	TRBV29-1	TRBJ1-2	12	-	CSVRLGNYGYTF	TGCAGCGTGCGGCTTGGGAACTATGGCTACACCTTC
-	TRBV30	TRBJ1-1	13	TRBD1	CAWGQGLGTEAFF	TGTGCCTGGGGACAGGGGCTAGGGACTGAAGCTTTCTTT
-	TRBV6-1	TRBJ1-5	16	TRBD1	CASRPYRGRVNQPQHF	TGTGCCAGCAGACCCTACAGGGGAAGGGTCAATCAGCCCCAGCATTTT
-	TRBV7-7	TRBJ2-1	14	-	CASSLELAGGEQFF	TGTGCTAGCAGCTTAGAACTAGCCGGCGGAGAGCAGTTCTTC
-	TRBV5-1	TRBJ2-1	18	TRBD2	CASSLGTSGRATYNEQFF	TGCGCCAGCAGCTTAGGGACTAGCGGGAGGGCGACCTACAATGAGCAGTTCTTC
few	TRBV14	TRBJ1-2	13	-	CASSPDLNYGYTF	TGTGCCAGCAGCCCGGACCTTAACTATGGCTACACCTTC
few	TRBV7-7	TRBJ2-3	14	TRBD2	CASSPSGRPDTQYF	TGTGCTAGCAGCCCTAGCGGGAGGCCAGATACGCAGTATTTT
few	TRBV5-1	TRBJ2-7	14	-	CASRASGAYYEQYF	TGCGCCAGCAGGGCCTCAGGGGCCTACTACGAGCAGTACTTC
-	TRBV29-1	TRBJ2-7	12	-	CSVVIGVDEQYF	TGCAGCGTTGTTATAGGGGTCGACGAGCAGTACTTC
-	TRBV7-9	TRBJ2-1	16	-	CASSLAGDSKGNEQFF	TGTGCCAGCAGCTTAGCTGGAGACAGTAAGGGTAATGAGCAGTTCTTC
-	TRBV5-6	TRBJ2-3	15	TRBD1	CASSGRIGTGETQYF	TGTGCCAGCAGCGGGCGGATTGGGACAGGGGAGACGCAGTATTTT
-	TRBV7-9	TRBJ1-1	17	TRBD1	CASSLGAGTGAKDEAFF	TGCGCCAGCAGCTTAGGGGCCGGGACAGGGGCTAAAGATGAAGCTTTCTTT
few	TRBV6-5	TRBJ2-7	14	TRBD1	CASLRDRESYEQYF	TGTGCCAGCCTTAGGGACAGGGAATCCTACGAGCAGTACTTC
-	TRBV2	TRBJ2-1	13	TRBD1	CASSRTGNNEQFF	TGTGCCAGCAGCCGGACAGGTAACAATGAGCAGTTCTTC
few	TRBV7-3	TRBJ2-7	14	TRBD2	CASSPQRESDEQYF	TGTGCCAGCAGCCCACAGCGGGAGAGCGACGAGCAGTACTTC
few	TRBV20-1	TRBJ2-5	14	TRBD2	CSAPRAGGPETQYF	TGCAGTGCCCCTCGGGCGGGGGGGCCTGAGACCCAGTACTTC
few	TRBV27	TRBJ2-3	13	-	CASSLSWGDTQYF	TGTGCCAGCAGTTTATCCTGGGGGGATACGCAGTATTTT
-	TRBV4-1	TRBJ2-7	15	TRBD2	CASSHRLAGGHEQYF	TGCGCCAGCAGCCACCGACTAGCGGGAGGCCACGAGCAGTACTTC
few	TRBV20-1	TRBJ2-5	14	-	CSARDRTIKETQYF	TGCAGTGCTAGAGATCGCACTATCAAAGAGACCCAGTACTTC
-	TRBV27	TRBJ2-7	13	-	CASSFTTGYEQYF	TGTGCCAGCAGTTTTACCACCGGGTACGAGCAGTACTTC
-	TRBV2	TRBJ2-7	13	-	CASRAPSSYEQYF	TGTGCCAGCAGGGCGCCTTCGTCCTACGAGCAGTACTTC
-	TRBV24-1	TRBJ2-3	16	TRBD2	CATSDRTSGSTDTQYF	TGTGCCACCAGTGATCGGACTAGCGGGAGCACAGATACGCAGTATTTT
once	TRBV7-8	TRBJ2-5	15	TRBD2	CASSPQLAGKETQYF	TGTGCCAGCAGCCCCCAGCTAGCGGGGAAAGAGACCCAGTACTTC